This T cell receptor (beta chain) was profiled in a study of T cells in Graves' hyperthyroidism and ophthalmopathy. Background on the study: The blood sample was taken at first diagnosis, before treatment began.

Template material for amplifying TCR beta CDR3 regions consisted of RNA transcripts. The TCR CDR3 first-round RT-PCR relied on the HTBI primer set. TCRdb called the multiplex PCR reads again in MiXCR, with one record for every CDR3 protein. The repertoire has approximately 690,000 distinct CDR3 sequences, roughly 20% of them found once; the top ten carry 34%. Uncontrolled infection, other autoimmune disease, pregnancy and lactation each barred patients from inclusion. The source of the PBMCs was 10 ml of fresh peripheral blood. CDR3 length: 16 amino acids. The V gene's germline CDR1 is MNHEY and CDR2 SVGAGI. V gave up 0 bases and J gave up 9 bases, with 18 bases separating them. This clonotype was observed a handful of times. Antigen: not known. Overall study findings and caveats: Median prediction lead before ophthalmopathy onset was 5 to 7.5 months with the model.

The V call is TRBV6-5, the J call TRBJ1-5; D gene uncertain. The sample comprised blood. The source of this sequence is a man aged 30-40 years with Graves' ophthalmopathy. CDR3 region: CASSYSAPRDTRPQHF. CDR3 coding DNA: TGTGCCAGCAGTTACTCCGCTCCTCGCGACACTAGGCCCCAGCATTTT.